This T cell receptor (beta chain) was recovered during a study of shared clonotypes between healthy human individuals. Study-wide results and caveats: It was the non-shared clonotypes that had lower generation probabilities than clonotypes shared by all four donors.

The authors split each subset's genomic DNA evenly across several immunoSEQ plates. The authors' processing: There were no quality scores in the junction-only immunoSEQ sequences, so filtering differed. Profiling relied on immunoSEQ multiplex PCR, and the TCRdb table lists in-frame clones only, not all of them. V and J calls and clone size are copied from that table; D and trimming were computed from the DNA. The top ten clones hold 0.36% of a sample with around 1.4 million clones, approximately 98.5% of them seen once. The ends lost 5 bases at V and 3 bases at J; junction bases unmatched: 3. CDR1 is SEHNR, CDR2 FQNEAQ, per germline (reference sequence). This CDR3 contains 13 residues. A word on this clone: The antigen is not known.

The study separated CD4+ cells into CD45RA+ naive and CD45RA-negative memory subsets. The sample comprised naive CD4+ T cells sorted from blood. As for subset: CD45RA+ positively selected. The J gene is TRBJ1-2, the V gene TRBV7-9; 7 nucleotides align to TRBD1. The source of this sequence is a man aged 30 to 39 in good health. The CDR3 DNA follows: TGTGCCAGCAGCCCCAGGGGGGACTATGGCTACACCTTC. The encoded protein is CASSPRGDYGYTF.